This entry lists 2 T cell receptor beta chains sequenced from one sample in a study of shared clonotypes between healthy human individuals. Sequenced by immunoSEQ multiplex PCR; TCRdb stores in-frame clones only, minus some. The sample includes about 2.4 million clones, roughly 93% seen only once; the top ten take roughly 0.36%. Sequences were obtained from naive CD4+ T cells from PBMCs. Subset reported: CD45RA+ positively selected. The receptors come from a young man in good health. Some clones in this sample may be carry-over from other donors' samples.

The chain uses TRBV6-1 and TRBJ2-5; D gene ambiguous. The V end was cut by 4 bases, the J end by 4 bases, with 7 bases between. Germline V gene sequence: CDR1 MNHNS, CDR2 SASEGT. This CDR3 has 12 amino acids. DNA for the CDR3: TGTGCCAGCAGTGGAGGCCCAGAGACCCAGTACTTC. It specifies CASSGGPETQYF.

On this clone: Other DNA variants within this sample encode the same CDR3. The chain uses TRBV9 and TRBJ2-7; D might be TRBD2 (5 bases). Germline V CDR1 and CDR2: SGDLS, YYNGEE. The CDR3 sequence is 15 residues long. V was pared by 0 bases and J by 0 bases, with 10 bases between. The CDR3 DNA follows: TGTGCCAGCAGCGTAGGTTCGGGGAGCTCCTACGAGCAGTACTTC. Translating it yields CASSVGSGSSYEQYF.